This T cell receptor beta chain was identified during a study of shared clonotypes between healthy human individuals. Whole-study results and caveats: The authors expected sequencing depth to affect clonotype sharing among donors.

CD4+ cells underwent separation, giving CD45RA+ naive and CD45RA-negative memory subsets. Concerning this clone itself: Its specificity is unknown.

V was cut by 5 bases and J by 10 bases, with 14 bases left in between. Germline CDR1 and CDR2: MGHDK and SYGVNS. The CDR3 is 12 residues long. Generated by immunoSEQ multiplex PCR, the TCRdb table keeps only in-frame clones and is missing some. The sample shows 2 million to 2.5 million clones, 90% to 96% of them seen only once. The origin of this receptor is a young man in good health. The V gene is TRBV25-1, the J gene TRBJ1-1, with a tentative D call TRBD1 (6 bases). The sample taken for sequencing was naive CD4+ T cells sorted from blood. Sample subset: CD45RA+ positively selected. The CDR3 loop reads CASSPTGARAFF. The CDR3 DNA follows: TGTGCCAGCAGTCCGACAGGAGCACGAGCTTTCTTT.